Below, 15 T cell receptor beta chains from the same sample are listed, as sequenced in a study of cytomegalovirus exposure and HLA in healthy donors. The primer mix had 60 Vbeta and 13 Jbeta primers. Clones were sequenced by immunoSEQ multiplex PCR, and TCRdb holds only the in-frame ones, with some missing. The sample lists roughly 160,000 clones, 60% to 80% occurring once. The sample comprised PBMCs. The receptors stem from a man aged 50-59 years in good health and CMV-seropositive.

The rearrangement uses TRBV5-1 and TRBJ2-6; D may be TRBD2 (6 bases). The germline gives CDR1 SGHRS, CDR2 YFSETQ. V lost 6 bases and J lost 2, with 12 bases in between. This CDR3 is 15 amino acids long. The CDR3 region has the DNA TGCGCCAGCAAAGCGTCGGGAGCTGGGGCCAACGTCCTGACTTTC. This encodes CASKASGAGANVLTF.

This chain links TRBV18 with TRBJ2-7, with 7 positions matching TRBD1. CDR1 KGHSH and CDR2 LQKENI come from the germline V gene. The CDR3 length is 16 residues. Germline trimming cut 4 bases from V and 1 base from J; bases unmatched to any gene: 10. The CDR3 DNA reads TGTGCCAGCTCACGCCTCACAGGGGCCCTATCCTACGAGCAGTACTTC. Protein sequence: CASSRLTGALSYEQYF.

This clone showed up just a few times. This rearrangement joins TRBV10-2 to TRBJ1-3; D is unclear. Trimming pared 5 bases from V and 3 bases from J, leaving 11 bases between. Germline loops: CDR1 WSHSY, CDR2 SAAADI. CDR3 length equals 14 residues. For the CDR3, the DNA is TGCGCCAGCAGTCGCGGAATAGATGGAAACACCATATATTTT. This sequence encodes CASSRGIDGNTIYF.

CDR3 nucleotide sequence: TGTGCCAGCAGCTCAGGGCCTGAAGCTTTCTTT. Protein sequence: CASSSGPEAFF. The gene calls are TRBV11-2 and TRBJ1-1, with D possibly being TRBD1 (5 bases). CDR1 and CDR2 from the germline V gene are SGHAT and FQNNGV. Trimming removed 4 bases at V and 6 bases at J, with 6 bases between. The CDR3 has 11 amino acids.

The chain joins TRBV5-1 to TRBJ2-7; D not certain. Germline V gene data show CDR1 as SGHRS and CDR2 as YFSETQ. Trimming took 0 bases from V and 3 from J, leaving 7 bases between them. The CDR3 extends over 13 amino acids. The CDR3 DNA is TGCGCCAGCAGCTTGGGACACAACTACGAGCAGTACTTC. Protein product: CASSLGHNYEQYF.

This clone is labeled medium-sized. The chain combines TRBV5-6 with TRBJ2-5; 13 nucleotides match TRBD2. Germline CDR1 is SGHDT and CDR2 is YYEEEE. V trimming: 5 bases; J trimming: 4 bases; junction bases outside the gene matches: 5. The CDR3 contains 15 residues. This chain's CDR3 is CASSTSGGAGETQYF. For the CDR3, the DNA is TGTGCCAGCAGTACTAGCGGGGGGGCGGGAGAGACCCAGTACTTC. Based on the CDR3 plus reference TRBV5-6 and TRBJ2-5, the full variable domain is DAGVTQSPTHLIKTRGQQVTLRCSPKSGHDTVSWYQQALGQGPQFIFQYYEEEERQRGNFPDRFSGHQFPNYSSELNVNALLLGDSALYLCASSTSGGAGETQYFGPGTRLLVL.

This rearrangement joins TRBV4-3 to TRBJ1-4; D is unclear. The CDR3 extends over 17 amino acids. Deletions cut 0 bases from V and 4 bases from J, with 15 bases between. Germline V CDR1 and CDR2: LGHNA, YSLEER. The CDR3 sequence: CASSQDLSVAFNEKLFF. The CDR3 DNA reads as TGCGCCAGCAGCCAAGATCTTTCCGTAGCTTTTAATGAAAAACTGTTTTTT.

This sequence joins TRBV23-1 and TRBJ2-2, with D perhaps matching TRBD1 (6 bases). TRBV23-1 is recorded as an ORF, its role being uncertain. The V and J ends lost 3 bases and 6 bases respectively, with 20 bases between them. This CDR3 spans 17 amino acids. The CDR3 DNA follows: TGCGCCAGCAGTCAGCCAAAGGGGCAGGGGCCTCCCGGGGAGCTGTTTTTT. As protein: CASSQPKGQGPPGELFF.

The rearrangement joins TRBV11-3 to TRBJ2-2, with 13 bases that match TRBD2. Unmatched junction bases numbered 6, after V lost 5 bases and J lost 6 bases. This CDR3 is 16 amino acids long. The germline V gene has CDR1 SGHNT and CDR2 YENEEA. CDR3 nucleotide sequence: TGTGCCAGCAGCCCACTAGCGGGGGGGGCGGCCGGGGAGCTGTTTTTT. As protein: CASSPLAGGAAGELFF.

With regard to this clone: Relative to the germline gene, one junction end is altered; a read error may explain this. Additional DNA sequences in this sample encode the identical CDR3. The CDR3 loop reads CASSQEEGHPGANVLTF. The CDR3 DNA is TGCGCCAGCAGCCAAGAAGAGGGACACCCTGGGGCCAACGTCCTGACTTTT. The rearrangement uses TRBV4-3 and TRBJ2-6; maybe TRBD1 (6 bases). Germline V gives CDR1 LGHNA, CDR2 YSLEER. This CDR3 comprises 17 residues.

This chain uses TRBV4-2 with TRBJ2-7; 11 bases are a match to TRBD2. Germline V lookup: CDR1 LGHNA, CDR2 YNFKEQ. Unmatched junction bases numbered 6, after V lost 2 bases and J lost 3 bases. The CDR3 spans 16 residues. The CDR3 sequence: CASSQPLAGAVYEQYF. The DNA of the CDR3 is TGTGCCAGCAGCCAACCACTAGCGGGGGCTGTCTACGAGCAGTACTTC.

The chain has TRBV10-3 and TRBJ1-5, with D perhaps TRBD1 (6 bases). Germline V gene sequence: CDR1 ENHRY, CDR2 SYGVKD. The CDR3 covers 16 residues. The ends were cut back, 8 bases at V and 1 base at J, with 18 bases in the middle. The CDR3, as DNA: TGTGCCATCGGGCCTAAACAGGGAGGGAGCAATCAGCCCCAGCATTTT. It codes for CAIGPKQGGSNQPQHF.

The chain has TRBV4-1 and TRBJ2-7; 9 bases map to TRBD2. This CDR3 region has 15 residues. With 0 bases clipped from V and 2 bases from J, the junction kept 2 bases outside the gene matches. Germline V gene data show CDR1 as MGHRA and CDR2 as YSYEKL. The CDR3, as DNA: TGCGCCAGCAGCCAAGAGACTAGCGGCGCCTACGAGCAGTACTTC. Its translation: CASSQETSGAYEQYF.

This chain links TRBV9 with TRBJ2-1; D is undetermined. Germline CDR1 and CDR2: SGDLS and YYNGEE. CDR3 length: 12 amino acids. Trimming took 1 base from V and 7 from J, leaving 6 bases between them. CDR3 region: CASSVSGNEQFF. In DNA, the CDR3 is TGTGCCAGCAGCGTATCCGGGAATGAGCAGTTCTTC.

This clone was counted only a few times. The CDR3 region is CASSESSALGNTIYF. The CDR3, as DNA: TGTGCCAGCAGTGAATCCAGTGCCTTAGGAAACACCATATATTTT. This chain connects TRBV6-1 to TRBJ1-3, with unresolved D. V was pared by 2 bases and J by 4 bases, with 12 bases between. Per germline, CDR1 MNHNS and CDR2 SASEGT. There are 15 residues in the CDR3.